Shown below are 22 T cell receptor beta chains from a single sample sequenced in a study of regulatory T cells in long-lasting Graves disease. Arm-PCR of CDR3 regions and iRepertoire HTBI primers were used to build TCR beta libraries. TCRdb redid the calling of the multiplex PCR reads with MiXCR, one entry per CDR3 protein. The repertoire consists of over 500,000 distinct CDR3 sequences, with 16% occurring once and the leading ten covering approximately 12%. As for time point: newly diagnosed GD, antithyroid drugs for less than 3 months. After RNA was extracted from PBMCs, the TCR library was made from it. The sample was also reused in another study, on T cells in Graves' hyperthyroidism and ophthalmopathy.

Sequencing used peripheral blood mononuclear cells (PBMCs), obtained at new diagnosis, from a patient treated with antithyroid drugs. Receptor source: a man between 18 and 29 years old with Graves disease.

This clonotype showed up many times. This sequence joins TRBV11-2 and TRBJ2-5; perhaps TRBD2 as D (6 bases). Trimming cost V 1 base and J 2 bases, with 17 bases left between them. This CDR3 region has 17 residues. CDR1 is SGHAT, CDR2 FQNNGV, per germline. This chain's CDR3 is CASSLGSAGRDQETQYF. CDR3 bases: TGTGCCAGCAGCTTAGGGAGCGCGGGACGCGATCAAGAGACCCAGTACTTC.

This clonotype was observed many times. The chain uses TRBV6-2 or TRBV6-3 and TRBJ2-3; D not resolved. Germline CDR1 and CDR2: MNHEY and SVGEGT. The CDR3 covers 14 residues. Trimming removed 2 bases from V and 6 bases from J, with 12 bases in between. CDR3 DNA sequence: TGTGCCAGCAGTTACCAAGCCTTGGGGGATACGCAGTATTTT. Translation: CASSYQALGDTQYF.

This clonotype was found many times. The chain recombines TRBV15 with TRBJ1-4; D unclear. There are 14 residues in the CDR3. The germline V gene encodes CDR1 LNHNV and CDR2 YYDKDF (reference sequence). Trimming left V 4 bases short and J 5 bases short, with 11 bases between. The CDR3 reads CATSNREGNEKLFF. The DNA for the CDR3 is TGTGCCACCAGCAACCGGGAGGGCAATGAAAAACTGTTTTTT.

This clonotype was counted many times. This chain links TRBV6-5 with TRBJ1-4; no reliable D call. The CDR3 runs to 13 residues. Looked up from germline, CDR1 is MNHEY and CDR2 is SVGAGI. The V gene lost 1 base and the J gene lost 8 bases, with 8 bases spanning the gap. The CDR3 DNA reads as TGTGCCAGCAGTTACTTTGCGAGAGAAAAACTGTTTTTT. The encoded protein is CASSYFAREKLFF.

This clonotype was counted at least ten times. The chain recombines TRBV7-3 with TRBJ2-1, with TRBD2 matching over 9 bases. V was clipped by 5 bases and J by 3 bases; unmatched bases: 5. The V gene's germline CDR1 is SGHTA and CDR2 FQGTGA. The CDR3 length is 15 residues. In nucleotides, the CDR3 is TGTGCCAGCAGCCCCGGAGCGGGAGGCTACAATGAGCAGTTCTTC. This gives the protein CASSPGAGGYNEQFF.

This clonotype was counted ten times or more. The V and J genes are TRBV7-9 and TRBJ2-7; D gene unclear. The germline V gene has CDR1 SEHNR and CDR2 FQNEAQ (reference sequence). The CDR3 extends over 16 amino acids. V was pared by 1 base and J by 6 bases, with 19 bases between. This chain's CDR3 is CASSLDITLGRGEQYF. CDR3 nucleotides: TGTGCCAGCAGCTTAGATATTACGCTTGGTCGAGGCGAGCAGTACTTC.

This clonotype showed up just a few times. The chain has TRBV20-1 and TRBJ2-2; perhaps TRBD2 as D (5 bases). V was clipped by 5 bases and J by 6 bases, with 10 bases between them. This CDR3 has 12 residues. Germline V gene data show CDR1 as DFQATT and CDR2 as SNEGSKA (reference sequence). This chain's CDR3 is CSAVPSPGELFF. The CDR3 DNA sequence: TGCAGTGCTGTACCTAGCCCCGGGGAGCTGTTTTTT.

The chain has TRBV4-1 and TRBJ1-1, with D possibly being TRBD1 (5 bases). From germline, CDR1 is MGHRA and CDR2 YSYEKL. This CDR3 region has 17 residues. Trimming left V 1 base short and J 5 bases short, with 20 bases between. In DNA, the CDR3 is TGCGCCAGCAGCCAAGTGAGCACAGGAGTCTCAGGGACTGAAGCTTTCTTT. The encoded protein is CASSQVSTGVSGTEAFF.

The sample holds a few counts of this clonotype. CDR3 residues: CASSLRRAGGYASNQPQHF. The CDR3 nucleotides read TGTGCCAGCAGCTTAAGAAGAGCAGGGGGGTATGCGAGCAATCAGCCCCAGCATTTT. The V gene is TRBV7-3, the J gene TRBJ1-5, with 7 bases lining up with TRBD1. Germline V lookup: CDR1 SGHTA, CDR2 FQGTGA. CDR3 size: 19 residues. J was trimmed by 1 base and V by 1 base; bases with no gene match: 13.

V gene TRBV2 combines with J gene TRBJ2-6; D gene ambiguous. Germline CDR1 is SNHLY and CDR2 is FYNNEI. Between the trimmed V and J ends, which lost 0 bases and 0 bases, there was a span of 6 bases. The CDR3 totals 16 residues. The CDR3 DNA reads TGTGCCAGCAGTGAAGCGCGGTTCTCTGGGGCCAACGTCCTGACTTTC. Translating it yields CASSEARFSGANVLTF.

The V call is TRBV4-2, the J call TRBJ1-1; D is ambiguous. The germline V and J ends were trimmed by 1 base and 5 bases, with 11 bases remaining between them. CDR3 length equals 14 residues. The germline V gene has CDR1 LGHNA and CDR2 YNFKEQ. CDR3 residues: CASSQGDGDTEAFF. In DNA, the CDR3 is TGTGCCAGCAGCCAAGGAGATGGGGATACTGAAGCTTTCTTT.

This clonotype showed up many times. The V gene is TRBV7-8, the J gene TRBJ2-1; 10 nucleotides align to TRBD2. Losses at the gene ends were 7 bases for V and 4 bases for J; bases not matched to a gene: 10. The germline V gene encodes CDR1 SGHVS and CDR2 FQNEAQ. The CDR3 sequence is 16 residues long. CDR3 nucleotide sequence: TGTGCCAGCAATCAGCGGGAGGGCTCGGGGTACAATGAGCAGTTCTTC. As protein: CASNQREGSGYNEQFF. Together with reference TRBV7-8 and TRBJ2-1, the CDR3 gives the full variable domain: GAGVSQSPRYKVAKRGQDVALRCDPISGHVSLFWYQQALGQGPEFLTYFQNEAQLDKSGLPSDRFFAERPEGSVSTLKIQRTQQEDSAVYLCASNQREGSGYNEQFFGPGTRLTVL.

This clonotype was recorded at least ten times. The chain employs TRBV7-9 and TRBJ2-1; TRBD1 is a possible D gene (5 bases). This CDR3 is 15 amino acids long. Germline V CDR1 and CDR2: SEHNR, FQNEAQ (reference sequence). Trimming cost V 2 bases and J 2 bases, with 10 bases left between them. This CDR3 reads CASSLMDNAYNEQFF. CDR3 DNA: TGTGCCAGCAGCTTAATGGACAACGCCTACAATGAGCAGTTCTTC. Full variable domain (remainder filled in from reference TRBV7-9 and TRBJ2-1): DTGVSQNPRHKITKRGQNVTFRCDPISEHNRLYWYRQTLGQGPEFLTYFQNEAQLEKSRLLSDRFSAERPKGSFSTLEIQRTEQGDSAMYLCASSLMDNAYNEQFFGPGTRLTVL.

In its sample, this clonotype was seen a few times. The chain is built from TRBV18 and TRBJ2-7, with a tentative D call TRBD2 (6 bases). Trimming stripped 3 bases from V and 4 bases from J, with 16 bases between. The CDR3 runs 15 residues. CDR1 and CDR2 (germline): KGHSH, LQKENI. The CDR3 is CASSPESGRRYEQYF. CDR3 DNA: TGTGCCAGCTCACCGGAGTCAGGGAGGCGATACGAGCAGTACTTC.

Many counts were recorded for this clonotype. For the CDR3, the DNA is TGCAGCGTAAATAGCGGGAGTAGCACAGATACGCAGTATTTT. Residues: CSVNSGSSTDTQYF. The V gene is TRBV29-1, the J gene TRBJ2-3; 9 positions agree with TRBD2. After removal of 6 bases from V and 0 bases from J, the junction contained 4 bases not matched to a gene. Germline values: CDR1 SQVTM, CDR2 ANQGSEA. This CDR3 is 14 amino acids long.

In its sample, this clonotype was seen many times. V gene TRBV19 combines with J gene TRBJ1-1; D unresolved. The CDR3 consists of 15 residues. V shed 3 bases and J shed 1 base, with 12 bases lying between them. Germline V gene sequence: CDR1 LNHDA, CDR2 SQIVND (reference sequence). This CDR3 reads CASSMNGVGNTEAFF. The CDR3 DNA reads as TGTGCCAGTAGTATGAACGGGGTTGGGAACACTGAAGCTTTCTTT.

The chain carries TRBV9 and TRBJ2-2; possible D gene TRBD2, 5 bases. V dropped 2 bases and J dropped 4 bases, with 12 bases sitting between them. The CDR3 covers 15 residues. Germline V lookup: CDR1 SGDLS, CDR2 YYNGEE. The CDR3 sequence: CASSVERRGTGELFF. The CDR3 region has the DNA TGTGCCAGCAGCGTCGAGCGACGGGGCACCGGGGAGCTGTTTTTT.

This clonotype was counted between two and nine times. The V and J genes are TRBV7-2 and TRBJ1-2, with D possibly matching TRBD1 (5 bases). Trimming took 0 bases from V and 8 from J, leaving 22 bases between them. The length of the CDR3 is 17 residues. Germline CDR1 is SGHTA and CDR2 is FQGNSA. CDR3 nucleotide sequence: TGTACCAGCAGCTTAGCCCCACGAGCGGAGGGGACGAGGGGCTACACCTTC. Amino acid sequence: CTSSLAPRAEGTRGYTF. Drawing the rest from reference TRBV7-2 and TRBJ1-2, the complete variable domain is GAGVSQSPSNKVTEKGKDVELRCDPISGHTALYWYRQSLGQGLEFLIYFQGNSAPDKSGLPSDRFSAERTGGSVSTLTIQRTQQEDSAVYLCTSSLAPRAEGTRGYTFGSGTRLTVV.

The chain recombines TRBV20-1 with TRBJ2-1; a weak D match, TRBD2 (5 bases). V was clipped by 6 bases and J by 2 bases, with 17 bases between them. This CDR3 has 15 residues. Germline V gives CDR1 DFQATT, CDR2 SNEGSKA (reference sequence). The DNA of the CDR3 is TGCAGTGCCCAGAGGGCTAGCTGGCCCTACAATGAGCAGTTCTTC. It specifies CSAQRASWPYNEQFF.

This clonotype occurred a few times. The gene calls are TRBV12-3 or TRBV12-4 and TRBJ2-1; TRBD2 aligns across 14 bases. With 5 bases clipped from V and 12 bases from J, the junction kept 21 bases outside the gene matches. This CDR3 is built from 19 residues. For the CDR3, the DNA is TGTGCCAGCAGTCCGGAGGGACTAGCGGGAGTCTCTTACCTTTATGGGCAGTTCTTC. This translates into CASSPEGLAGVSYLYGQFF.

This clonotype was seen repeatedly, ten times or more. The CDR3 nucleotides are TGTGCCAGCAGTTTTAGGGGGGACAGGTGGGGAGAGACCCAGTACTTC. Its protein is CASSFRGDRWGETQYF. The chain uses TRBV11-2 and TRBJ2-5; 8 bases fit TRBD1. The length of the CDR3 is 16 residues. Looked up from germline, CDR1 is SGHAT and CDR2 is FQNNGV. The ends lost 6 bases at V and 4 bases at J; junction bases unmatched: 13.

This clonotype has at least ten counts. The V gene is TRBV20-1, the J gene TRBJ2-5; D is ambiguous. Between the trimmed V and J ends, which lost 3 bases and 5 bases, there was a span of 10 bases. CDR3 length equals 12 residues. Germline loops: CDR1 DFQATT, CDR2 SNEGSKA (reference sequence). For the CDR3, the DNA is TGCAGTGCTAGTGATTCCGCGGAGACCCAGTACTTC. It codes for CSASDSAETQYF.